This record covers a single T cell receptor (beta chain). As processed by the authors: Scientists estimated how many nucleated cells there were by amplifying reference gene primers. Here immunoSEQ multiplex PCR was the method, and the copy in TCRdb shows in-frame clones only, minus some. V, J and clone size were drawn from that table, and D and trimming were deduced from the DNA. Of some 120,000 clones listed, approximately 89% are singletons. The CDR3 covers 12 residues. V shed 4 bases and J shed 4 bases, with 7 bases lying between them. Germline CDR1 and CDR2: MDHEN and SYDVKM. This record belongs to a study of blood T cell repertoires in COVID-19. At the level of the study: Whether acute or convalescent, the COVID-19 samples came from the United States, Italy and Spain. PBMCs, B-cell-depleted T cells, or T cells were the source of the cDNA or gDNA that made up the material.

The sequenced material came from peripheral blood. The TCR sequence derives from a woman between 55 and 75 years old with acute or convalescent COVID-19. The rearrangement joins TRBV28 to TRBJ1-2; no clear D. Here the CDR3 DNA reads TGTGCCAGCAGTTCCTATATCTATGGCTACACCTTC. This translates into CASSSYIYGYTF.